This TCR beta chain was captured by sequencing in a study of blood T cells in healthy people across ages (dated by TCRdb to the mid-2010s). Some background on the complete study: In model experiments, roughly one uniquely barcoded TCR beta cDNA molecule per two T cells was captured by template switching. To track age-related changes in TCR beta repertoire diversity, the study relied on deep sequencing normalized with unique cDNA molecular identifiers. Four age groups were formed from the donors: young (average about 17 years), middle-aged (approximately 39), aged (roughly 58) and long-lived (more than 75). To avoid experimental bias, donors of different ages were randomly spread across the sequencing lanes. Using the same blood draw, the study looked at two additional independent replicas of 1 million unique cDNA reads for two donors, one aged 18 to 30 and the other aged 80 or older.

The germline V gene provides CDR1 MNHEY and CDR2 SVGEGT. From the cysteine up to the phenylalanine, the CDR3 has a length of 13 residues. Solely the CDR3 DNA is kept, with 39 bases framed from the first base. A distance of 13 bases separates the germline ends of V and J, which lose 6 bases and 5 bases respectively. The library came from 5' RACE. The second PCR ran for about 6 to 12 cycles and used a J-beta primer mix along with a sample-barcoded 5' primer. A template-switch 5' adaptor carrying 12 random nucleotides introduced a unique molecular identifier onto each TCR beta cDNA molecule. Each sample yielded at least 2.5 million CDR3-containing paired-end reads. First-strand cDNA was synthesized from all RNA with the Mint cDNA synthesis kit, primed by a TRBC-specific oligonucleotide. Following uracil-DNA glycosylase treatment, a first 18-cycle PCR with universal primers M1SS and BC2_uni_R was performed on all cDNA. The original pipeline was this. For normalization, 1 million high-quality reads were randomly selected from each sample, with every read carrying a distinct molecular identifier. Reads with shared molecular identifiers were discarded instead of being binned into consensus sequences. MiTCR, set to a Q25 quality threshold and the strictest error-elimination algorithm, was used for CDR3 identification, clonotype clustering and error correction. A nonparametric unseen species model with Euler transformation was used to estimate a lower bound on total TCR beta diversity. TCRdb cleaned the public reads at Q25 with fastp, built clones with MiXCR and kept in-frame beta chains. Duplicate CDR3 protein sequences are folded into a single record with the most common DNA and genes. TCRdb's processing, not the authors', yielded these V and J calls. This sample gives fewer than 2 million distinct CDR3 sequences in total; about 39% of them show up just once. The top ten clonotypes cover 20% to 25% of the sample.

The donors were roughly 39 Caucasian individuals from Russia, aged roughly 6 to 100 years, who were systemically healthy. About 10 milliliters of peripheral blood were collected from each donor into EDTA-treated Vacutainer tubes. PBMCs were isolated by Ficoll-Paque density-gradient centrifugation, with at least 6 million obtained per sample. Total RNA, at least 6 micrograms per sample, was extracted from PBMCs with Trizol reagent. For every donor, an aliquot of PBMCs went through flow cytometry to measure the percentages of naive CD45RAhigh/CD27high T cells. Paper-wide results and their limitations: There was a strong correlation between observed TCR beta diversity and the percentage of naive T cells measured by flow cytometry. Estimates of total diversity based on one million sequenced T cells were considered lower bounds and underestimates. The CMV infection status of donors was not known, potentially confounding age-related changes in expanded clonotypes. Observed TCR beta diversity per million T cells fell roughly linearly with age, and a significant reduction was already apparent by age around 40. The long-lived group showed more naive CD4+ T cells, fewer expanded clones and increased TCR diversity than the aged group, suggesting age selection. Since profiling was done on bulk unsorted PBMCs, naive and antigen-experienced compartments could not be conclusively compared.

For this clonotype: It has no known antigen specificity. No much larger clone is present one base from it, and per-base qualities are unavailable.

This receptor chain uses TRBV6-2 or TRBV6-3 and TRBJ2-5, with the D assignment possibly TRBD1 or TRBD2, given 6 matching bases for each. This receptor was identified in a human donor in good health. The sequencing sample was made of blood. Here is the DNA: TGTGCCAGCAGGGTCCGGGGGCAGGAGACCCAGTACTTC. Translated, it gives CASRVRGQETQYF.